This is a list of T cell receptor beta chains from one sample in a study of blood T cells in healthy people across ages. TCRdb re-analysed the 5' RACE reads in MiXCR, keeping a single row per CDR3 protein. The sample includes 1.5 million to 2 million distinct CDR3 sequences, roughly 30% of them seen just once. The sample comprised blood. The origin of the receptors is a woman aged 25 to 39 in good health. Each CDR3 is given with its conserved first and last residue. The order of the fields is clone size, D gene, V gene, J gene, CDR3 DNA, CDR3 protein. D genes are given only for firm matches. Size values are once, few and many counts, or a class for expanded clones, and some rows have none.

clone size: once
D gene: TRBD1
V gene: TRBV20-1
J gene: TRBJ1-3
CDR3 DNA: TGCAGTGCTAGAGATTGGGGGACAGGGGCTGGAAACACCATATATTTT
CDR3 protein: CSARDWGTGAGNTIYF

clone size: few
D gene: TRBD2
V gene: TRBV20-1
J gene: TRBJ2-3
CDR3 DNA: TGCAGTGCAAAGAGCTGGGCGGGAGGGGTCCCAGATACGCAGTATTTT
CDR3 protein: CSAKSWAGGVPDTQYF

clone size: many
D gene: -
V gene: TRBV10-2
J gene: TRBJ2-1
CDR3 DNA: TGCGCCAGCAGAAATGGTGCCTACAATGAGCAGTTCTTC
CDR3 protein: CASRNGAYNEQFF

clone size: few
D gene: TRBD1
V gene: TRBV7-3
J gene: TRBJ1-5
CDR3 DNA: TGTGCCAGCAGCCCCTGGGGACAGACACCCAATCAGCCCCAGCATTTT
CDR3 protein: CASSPWGQTPNQPQHF

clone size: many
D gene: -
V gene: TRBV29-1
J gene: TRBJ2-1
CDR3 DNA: TGCAGCGTTGTTGGAGGGCCGTTATCCAATGAGCAGTTCTTC
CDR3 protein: CSVVGGPLSNEQFF

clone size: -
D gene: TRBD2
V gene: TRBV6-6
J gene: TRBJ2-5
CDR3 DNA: TGTGCCAGCACCCCGCGGGGGGCCGAAGGAGAGACCCAGTACTTC
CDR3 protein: CASTPRGAEGETQYF

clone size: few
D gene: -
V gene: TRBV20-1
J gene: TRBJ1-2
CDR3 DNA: TGCAGTGCTACAAAGCAGGGTTCCCCCTCGAACTATGGCTACACCTTC
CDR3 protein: CSATKQGSPSNYGYTF

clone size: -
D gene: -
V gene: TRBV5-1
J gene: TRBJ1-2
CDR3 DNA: TGCGCCAGCAGCCCAGGGACGGTACATGGCTACACCTTC
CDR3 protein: CASSPGTVHGYTF

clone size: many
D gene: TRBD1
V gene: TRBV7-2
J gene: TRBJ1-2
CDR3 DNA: TGTGCCAGCAGTTCTGGCCAGGACAGGCCACTCTATGGCTACACCTTC
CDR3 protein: CASSSGQDRPLYGYTF

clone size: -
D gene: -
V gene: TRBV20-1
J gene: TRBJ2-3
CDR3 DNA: TGCAGTGCTAGAGGACAAAACACAGATACGCAGTATTTT
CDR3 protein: CSARGQNTDTQYF

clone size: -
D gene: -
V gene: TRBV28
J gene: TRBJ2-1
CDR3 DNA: TGTGCCAGCAGAGCCGACGGAAATGAGCAGTTCTTC
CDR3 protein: CASRADGNEQFF

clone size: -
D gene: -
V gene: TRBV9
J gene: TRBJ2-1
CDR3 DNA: TGTGCCAGCAGCCCCCGAGGGGGGGACCCCCGTTACGATGAGCAGTTCTTC
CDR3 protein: CASSPRGGDPRYDEQFF

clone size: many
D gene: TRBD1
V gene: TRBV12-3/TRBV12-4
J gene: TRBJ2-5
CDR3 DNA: TGTGCCAGCAGTTGGCAGGGGGCTCTGGAGACCCAGTACTTC
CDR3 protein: CASSWQGALETQYF

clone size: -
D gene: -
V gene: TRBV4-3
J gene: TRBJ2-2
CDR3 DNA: TGCGCCGGCAGCGTCAGGGGGGCCGGGGAGCTGTTTTTT
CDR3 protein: CAGSVRGAGELFF

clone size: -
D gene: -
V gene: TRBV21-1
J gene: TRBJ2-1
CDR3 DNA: TGTGCCAGCAGCCTTCGAGTAGCGGAGAGCTCCTACAATGAGCAGTTCTTC
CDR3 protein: CASSLRVAESSYNEQFF

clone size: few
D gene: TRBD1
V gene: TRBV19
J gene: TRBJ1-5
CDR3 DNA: TGTGCCTGTAGTGATGGACAGGGAGTTTATAGCAATCAGCCCCAGCATTTT
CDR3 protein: CACSDGQGVYSNQPQHF

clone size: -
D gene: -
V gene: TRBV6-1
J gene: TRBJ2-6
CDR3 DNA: TGTGCCAGCAGTGGACAGGCGGCCGGCTCTGGGGCCAACGTCCTGACTTTC
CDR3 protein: CASSGQAAGSGANVLTF

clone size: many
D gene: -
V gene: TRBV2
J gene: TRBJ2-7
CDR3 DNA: TGTGCCAGCACAAGGGGGAGCCTCAACTACGAGCAGTACTTC
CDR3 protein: CASTRGSLNYEQYF

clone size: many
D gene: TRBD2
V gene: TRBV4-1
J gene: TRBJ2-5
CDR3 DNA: TGCGCCAGCAGCGACACCTCTAGCGGACAAGAGACCCAGTACTTC
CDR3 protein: CASSDTSSGQETQYF

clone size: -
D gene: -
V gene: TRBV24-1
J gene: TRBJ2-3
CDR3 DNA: TGTGCCACTAAAGGGAGCACAGATACGCAGTATTTT
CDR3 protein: CATKGSTDTQYF

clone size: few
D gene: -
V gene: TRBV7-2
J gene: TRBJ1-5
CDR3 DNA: TGTGCCAGCAGCTCAACGTCAGGGGTTGGTCAGCCCCAGCATTTT
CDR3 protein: CASSSTSGVGQPQHF

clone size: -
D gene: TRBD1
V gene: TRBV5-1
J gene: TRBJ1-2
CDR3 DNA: TGCGCCAGCAGCTTCGTCAGGGGGAAGTCTGGCTACATCTTC
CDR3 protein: CASSFVRGKSGYIF

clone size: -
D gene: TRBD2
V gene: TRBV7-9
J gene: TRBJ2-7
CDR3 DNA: TGTGCCAGCAGCTTTCCATTAGCGGGGGAGACTTACGAGCAGTACTTC
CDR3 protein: CASSFPLAGETYEQYF

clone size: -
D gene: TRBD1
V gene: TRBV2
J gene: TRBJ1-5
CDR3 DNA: TGTGCCAGCCTCCGGGACAGGGGGGCTCAGCCCCAGCATTTT
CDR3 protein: CASLRDRGAQPQHF

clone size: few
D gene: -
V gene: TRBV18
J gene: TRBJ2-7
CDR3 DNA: TGTGCCAGCTCACCAAGGACTGACGCCTACGAGCAGTACTTC
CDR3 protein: CASSPRTDAYEQYF

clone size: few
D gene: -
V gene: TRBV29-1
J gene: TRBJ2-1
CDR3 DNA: TGCAGCGGAAGGTCGTCAAACAATGAGCAGTTCTTC
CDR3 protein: CSGRSSNNEQFF

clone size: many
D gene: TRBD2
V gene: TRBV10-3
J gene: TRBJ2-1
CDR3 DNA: TGTGCCGTCCAGACTAGCGGGGGGTACAATGAGCAGTTCTTC
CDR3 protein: CAVQTSGGYNEQFF

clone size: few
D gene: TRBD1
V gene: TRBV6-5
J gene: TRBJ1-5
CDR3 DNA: TGTGCCAGCAGTTATATTCAGGGGGCCCAGCCCCAGCATTTT
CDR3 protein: CASSYIQGAQPQHF

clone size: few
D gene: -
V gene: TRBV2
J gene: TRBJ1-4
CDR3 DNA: TGTGCCAGCAACGGCCCCGGAGCAACTAATGAAAAACTGTTTTTT
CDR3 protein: CASNGPGATNEKLFF

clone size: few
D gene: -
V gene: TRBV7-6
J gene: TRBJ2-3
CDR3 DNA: TGTGCCAGCAGCTTAGAACCGGACACAGATACGCAGTATTTT
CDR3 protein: CASSLEPDTDTQYF

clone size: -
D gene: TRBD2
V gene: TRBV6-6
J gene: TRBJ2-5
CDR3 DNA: TGTGCCAGCAGCCACGCAGGACTAGCGGACCAAGAGACCCAGTACTTC
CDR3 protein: CASSHAGLADQETQYF

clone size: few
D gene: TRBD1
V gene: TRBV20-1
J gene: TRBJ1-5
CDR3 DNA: TGCAGTGCGACCAGGACAGGGAGGCAGCCCCAGCATTTT
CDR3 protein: CSATRTGRQPQHF

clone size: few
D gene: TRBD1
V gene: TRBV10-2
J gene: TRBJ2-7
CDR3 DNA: TGCGCCAGCAGGGTGGACAGGGACGGGGGCGAGCAGTACTTC
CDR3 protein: CASRVDRDGGEQYF

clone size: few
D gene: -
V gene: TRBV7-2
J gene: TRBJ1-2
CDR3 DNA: TGTGCCAGCAGCTTAGATGGGGGGCGGTCAAATGGCTACACCTTC
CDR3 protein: CASSLDGGRSNGYTF

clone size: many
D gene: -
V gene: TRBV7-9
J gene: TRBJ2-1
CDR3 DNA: TGTGCCAGCAGTCATCCCGGGCTTCGGCAGTTCTTC
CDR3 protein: CASSHPGLRQFF

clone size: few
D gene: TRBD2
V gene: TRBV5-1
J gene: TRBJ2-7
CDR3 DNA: TGCGCCAGCAGTTTCACACATGACAGCGGGAGCTACGAGCAGTACTTC
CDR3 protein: CASSFTHDSGSYEQYF

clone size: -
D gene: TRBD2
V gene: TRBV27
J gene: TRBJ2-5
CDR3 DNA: TGTGCCAGCAGTCCGTTCCTAGCGGGGGAAGAGACCCAGTACTTC
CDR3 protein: CASSPFLAGEETQYF

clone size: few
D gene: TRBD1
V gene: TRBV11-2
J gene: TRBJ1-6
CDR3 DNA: TGTGCCAGCAGCTTCTTGACAGGGAGCGATTCACCCCTCCACTTT
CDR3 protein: CASSFLTGSDSPLHF

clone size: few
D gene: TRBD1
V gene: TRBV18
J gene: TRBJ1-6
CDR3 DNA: TGTGCCAGCTCGCCGGGACAGGGCCAGAATTCACCCCTCCACTTT
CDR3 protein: CASSPGQGQNSPLHF

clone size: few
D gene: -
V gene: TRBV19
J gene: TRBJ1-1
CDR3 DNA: TGTGCCAGTAGTATAGAACACACGGGGGGAACAACTGAAGCTTTCTTT
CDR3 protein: CASSIEHTGGTTEAFF

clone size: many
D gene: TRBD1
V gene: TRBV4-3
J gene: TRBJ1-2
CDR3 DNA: TGCGCCAGCAGCCAACCTACCGACAGGGAATATGGCTACACCTTC
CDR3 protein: CASSQPTDREYGYTF

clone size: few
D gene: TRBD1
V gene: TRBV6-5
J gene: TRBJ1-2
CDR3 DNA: TGTGCCAGCAGACGAGGGACAGGGACTTATGGCTACACCTTC
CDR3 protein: CASRRGTGTYGYTF

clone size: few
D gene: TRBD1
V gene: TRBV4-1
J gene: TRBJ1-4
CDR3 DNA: TGCGCCAGCAGCCATCTCTGGAGGCAGGGGGATGAAAAACTGTTTTTT
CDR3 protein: CASSHLWRQGDEKLFF

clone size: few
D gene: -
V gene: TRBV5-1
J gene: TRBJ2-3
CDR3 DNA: TGCGCCAGCAGGGACTCGCCCCCAGATACGCAGTATTTT
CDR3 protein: CASRDSPPDTQYF

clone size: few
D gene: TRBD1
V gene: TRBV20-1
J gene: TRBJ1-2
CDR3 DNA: TGCAGTGCTATCCAGGGGGAAGATGGCTACACCTTC
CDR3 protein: CSAIQGEDGYTF

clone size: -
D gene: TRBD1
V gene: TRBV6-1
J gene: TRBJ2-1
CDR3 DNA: TGTGCCAGCAGTTTATCCGGGACAGGGGATGAGCAGTTCTTC
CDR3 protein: CASSLSGTGDEQFF

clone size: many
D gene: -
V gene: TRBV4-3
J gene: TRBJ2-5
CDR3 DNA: TGCGCCAGCAGCCAAGATGTCTTCCAAGAGACCCAGTACTTC
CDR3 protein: CASSQDVFQETQYF

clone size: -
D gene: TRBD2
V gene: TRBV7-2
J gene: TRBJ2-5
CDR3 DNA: TGTGCCAGCAGCTTTAACCTAGCGGGAGGGCCAGAGACCCAGTACTTC
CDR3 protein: CASSFNLAGGPETQYF

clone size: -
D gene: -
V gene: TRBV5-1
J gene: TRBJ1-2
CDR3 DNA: TGCGCCAGCAGCCCCCTAATGGCCTATGGCTACACCTTC
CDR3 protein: CASSPLMAYGYTF

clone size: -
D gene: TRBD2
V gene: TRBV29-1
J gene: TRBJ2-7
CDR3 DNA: TGCAGCGCACAGACTAGCGGGGGGGGACGTCCGTACGAGCAGTACTTC
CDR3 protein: CSAQTSGGGRPYEQYF

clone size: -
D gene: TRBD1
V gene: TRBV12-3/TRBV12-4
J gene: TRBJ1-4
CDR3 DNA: TGTGCCAGCACCATCTCGACCAACAGGGGAGGGAATGAAAAACTGTTTTTT
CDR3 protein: CASTISTNRGGNEKLFF

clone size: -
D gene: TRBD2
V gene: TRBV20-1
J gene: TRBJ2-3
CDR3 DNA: TGCAGTGCTAGAGATTCGGGGGGGGGCGACACGCAGTATTTT
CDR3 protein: CSARDSGGGDTQYF

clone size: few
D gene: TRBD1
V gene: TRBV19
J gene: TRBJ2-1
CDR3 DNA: TGTGCCAGTAGTCCTCGGGACAGGGGCCCTGTCAATGAGCAGTTCTTC
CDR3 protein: CASSPRDRGPVNEQFF

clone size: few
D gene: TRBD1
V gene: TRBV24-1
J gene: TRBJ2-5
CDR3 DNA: TGTGCCACCAGTGAAGCCGGGACAGGGGGTCCAGAGACCCAGTACTTC
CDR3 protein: CATSEAGTGGPETQYF

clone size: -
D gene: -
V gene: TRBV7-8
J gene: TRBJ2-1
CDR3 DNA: TGTGCCAGCAGCTCGAATAAAGGCAATGAGCAGTTCTTC
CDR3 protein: CASSSNKGNEQFF

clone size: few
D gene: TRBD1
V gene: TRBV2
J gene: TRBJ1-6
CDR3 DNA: TGTGCCAGCAGTGGTCGGACAGGAACCCCCTATAATTCACCCCTCCACTTT
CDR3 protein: CASSGRTGTPYNSPLHF

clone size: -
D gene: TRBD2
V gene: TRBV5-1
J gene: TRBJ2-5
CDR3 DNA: TGCGCCAGCAGCTTAACCGCGGCGGGGGGGGAGACCCAGTACTTC
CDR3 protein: CASSLTAAGGETQYF